The 7 T cell receptor beta chains given below trace back to one sample, sequenced in a study of cytomegalovirus exposure and HLA in healthy donors (dated by TCRdb to the late 2010s). Library preparation employed the immunoSEQ multiplex PCR assay. For the multiplex PCR, a mixture combining 60 forward primers for TCR Vbeta segments and 13 reverse primers for TCR Jbeta segments was used. TCRdb carries this immuneACCESS record with in-frame sequences only. Its versions omit some clonotypes, under half of them owing to an unresolved V gene in the studies checked, with the rest unexplained. The sample table contains over 70,000 clones; only one count was recorded for 67% of them. Clones ranked in the top ten supply 2% to 2.5% of the sample. Sequencing used PBMCs. Receptors were obtained from a man in his thirties or forties in good health and CMV-seronegative.

The chain is built from TRBV7-9 and TRBJ1-1; D unresolved. Germline assignment: CDR1 SEHNR and CDR2 FQNEAQ (reference sequence). Trimming stripped 3 bases from V and 6 bases from J, with 11 bases between. This CDR3 region has 13 residues. As DNA, the CDR3 is TGTGCCAGCAGCTTCCGAGGCAACCCTGAAGCTTTCTTT. This sequence encodes CASSFRGNPEAFF.

This clone was detected a few times. V usage is TRBV7-9 and J usage is TRBJ2-6, with a weak D call TRBD1 (5 bases). Germline V CDR1 and CDR2: SEHNR, FQNEAQ (reference sequence). V was clipped by 5 bases and J by 4 bases, with 15 bases between them. CDR3 length: 16 residues. The CDR3 spells CASSLAYRTGANVLTF. CDR3 DNA sequence: TGTGCCAGCAGCCTTGCATATAGGACAGGGGCCAACGTCCTGACTTTC.

The V and J genes are TRBV5-1 and TRBJ1-2, with 9 bases that match TRBD1. Germline values: CDR1 SGHRS, CDR2 YFSETQ. This CDR3 has 17 amino acids. Germline trimming cut 0 bases from V and 6 bases from J; bases unmatched to any gene: 12. The CDR3: CASSLDGTGKIIDGYTF. For the CDR3, the DNA is TGCGCCAGCAGCTTGGACGGGACAGGGAAGATAATTGATGGCTACACCTTC.

The chain joins TRBV29-1 to TRBJ2-5; TRBD2 matches 11 bases. This CDR3 contains 12 residues. V lost 6 bases, J lost 12 bases, and 9 bases stayed unmatched. The V gene's germline CDR1 is SQVTM and CDR2 ANQGSEA. The CDR3 sequence is CSVLRTSGLEYF. The DNA for the CDR3 is TGCAGCGTCCTCCGGACTAGCGGGCTAGAGTACTTC.

This chain links TRBV4-3 with TRBJ2-2; 11 bases are a match to TRBD1. This CDR3 has 15 residues. Losses at the gene ends were 5 bases for V and 4 bases for J; bases not matched to a gene: 3. Germline V lookup: CDR1 LGHNA, CDR2 YSLEER. The CDR3 DNA is TGCGCCAGCAGCACTGGGACAGGGGGCACCGGGGAGCTGTTTTTT. It encodes CASSTGTGGTGELFF.

The chain couples TRBV30 to TRBJ1-1; no clear D. CDR3 length equals 13 residues. Germline V gives CDR1 GTSNPN, CDR2 SVGIG (reference sequence). Trimming stripped 0 bases from V and 3 bases from J, with 8 bases between. The CDR3: CAWSVLAYTEAFF. The CDR3 coding sequence is TGTGCCTGGAGTGTACTAGCGTACACTGAAGCTTTCTTT.

The chain carries TRBV5-1 and TRBJ2-7; the match to TRBD2 covers 8 bases. Trimming took 4 bases from V and 2 from J; bases not matched to a gene: 8. This CDR3 has 15 amino acids. The V gene's germline CDR1 is SGHRS and CDR2 YFSETQ. This CDR3 is CASSKRLASTYEQYF. The DNA of the CDR3 is TGCGCCAGCAGCAAGAGACTAGCGTCAACCTACGAGCAGTACTTC.